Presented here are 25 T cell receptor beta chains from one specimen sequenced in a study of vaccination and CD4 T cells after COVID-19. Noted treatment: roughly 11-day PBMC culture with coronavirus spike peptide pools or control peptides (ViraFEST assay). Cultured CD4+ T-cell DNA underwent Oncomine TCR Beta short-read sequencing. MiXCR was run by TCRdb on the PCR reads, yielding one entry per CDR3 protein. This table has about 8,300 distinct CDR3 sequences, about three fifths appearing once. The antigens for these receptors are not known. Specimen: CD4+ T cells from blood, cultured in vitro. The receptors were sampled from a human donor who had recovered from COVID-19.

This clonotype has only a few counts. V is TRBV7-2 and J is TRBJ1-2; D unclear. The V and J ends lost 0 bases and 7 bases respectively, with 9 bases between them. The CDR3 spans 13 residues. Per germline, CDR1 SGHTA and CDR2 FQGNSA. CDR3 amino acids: CASSLAGSGGYTF. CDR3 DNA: TGTGCCAGCAGCTTAGCAGGGTCAGGTGGCTACACCTTC.

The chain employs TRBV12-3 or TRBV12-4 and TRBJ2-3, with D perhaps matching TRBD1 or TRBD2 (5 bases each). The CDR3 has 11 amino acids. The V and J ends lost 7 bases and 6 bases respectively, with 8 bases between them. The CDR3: CASTEGDTQYF. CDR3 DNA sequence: TGTGCCAGCACCGAGGGGGATACGCAGTATTTT.

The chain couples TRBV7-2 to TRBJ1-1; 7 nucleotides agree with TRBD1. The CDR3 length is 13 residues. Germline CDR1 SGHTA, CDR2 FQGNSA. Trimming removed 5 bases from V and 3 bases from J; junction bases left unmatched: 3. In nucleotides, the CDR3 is TGTGCCAGCAGCCCCAGGGGGGACACTGAAGCTTTCTTT. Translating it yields CASSPRGDTEAFF. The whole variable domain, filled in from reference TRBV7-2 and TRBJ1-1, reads GAGVSQSPSNKVTEKGKDVELRCDPISGHTALYWYRQSLGQGLEFLIYFQGNSAPDKSGLPSDRFSAERTGGSVSTLTIQRTQQEDSAVYLCASSPRGDTEAFFGQGTRLTVV.

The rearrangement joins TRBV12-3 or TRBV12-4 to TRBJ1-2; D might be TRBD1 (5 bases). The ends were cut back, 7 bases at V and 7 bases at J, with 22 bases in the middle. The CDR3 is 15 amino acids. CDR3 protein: CASTTGERGGAGYTF. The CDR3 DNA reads TGTGCCAGCACCACAGGAGAGCGCGGAGGGGCTGGCTACACCTTC.

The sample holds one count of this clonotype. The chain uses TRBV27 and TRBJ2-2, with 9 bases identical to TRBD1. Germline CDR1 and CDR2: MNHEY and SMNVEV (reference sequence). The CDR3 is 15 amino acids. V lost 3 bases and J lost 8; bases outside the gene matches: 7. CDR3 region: CASSFRDRATGELFF. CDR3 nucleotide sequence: TGTGCCAGCAGTTTCCGGGACAGGGCCACTGGGGAGCTGTTTTTT.

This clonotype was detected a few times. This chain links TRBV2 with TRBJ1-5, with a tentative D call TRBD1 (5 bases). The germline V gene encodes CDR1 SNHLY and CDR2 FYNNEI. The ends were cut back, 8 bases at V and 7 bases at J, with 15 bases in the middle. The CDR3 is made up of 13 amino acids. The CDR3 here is CASCRAVGQPQHF. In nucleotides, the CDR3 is TGTGCCAGCTGCAGGGCGGTCGGCCAGCCCCAGCATTTT.

The CDR3 DNA reads as TGTGCCAGCAGTTTATGGAGGGTACAGGGGAACACCGGGGAGCTGTTTTTT. Protein product: CASSLWRVQGNTGELFF. This chain connects TRBV28 to TRBJ2-2; D is perhaps TRBD1 (6 bases). Germline lookup yields CDR1 MDHEN and CDR2 SYDVKM. CDR3 length: 17 residues. Trimming pared 0 bases from V and 1 base from J, leaving 12 bases between.

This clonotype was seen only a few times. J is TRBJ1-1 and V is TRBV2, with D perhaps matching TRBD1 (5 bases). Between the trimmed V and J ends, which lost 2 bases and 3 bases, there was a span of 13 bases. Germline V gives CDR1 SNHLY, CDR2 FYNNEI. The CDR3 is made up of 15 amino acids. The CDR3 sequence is CASSEWTGGDTEAFF. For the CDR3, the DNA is TGTGCCAGCAGTGAATGGACGGGGGGGGACACTGAAGCTTTCTTT.

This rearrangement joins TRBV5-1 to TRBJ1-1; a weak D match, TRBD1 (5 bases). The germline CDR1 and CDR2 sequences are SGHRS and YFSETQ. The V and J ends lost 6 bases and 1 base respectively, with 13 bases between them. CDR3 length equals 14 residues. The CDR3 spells CASTPGGANTEAFF. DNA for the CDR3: TGCGCCAGCACCCCGGGGGGAGCGAACACTGAAGCTTTCTTT.

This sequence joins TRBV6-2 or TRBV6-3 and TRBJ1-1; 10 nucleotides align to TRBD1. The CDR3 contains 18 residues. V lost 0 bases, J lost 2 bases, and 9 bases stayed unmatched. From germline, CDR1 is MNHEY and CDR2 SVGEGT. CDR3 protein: CASSYSRGQGGRNTEAFF. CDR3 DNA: TGTGCCAGCAGTTACTCGCGAGGACAGGGGGGCCGAAACACTGAAGCTTTCTTT.

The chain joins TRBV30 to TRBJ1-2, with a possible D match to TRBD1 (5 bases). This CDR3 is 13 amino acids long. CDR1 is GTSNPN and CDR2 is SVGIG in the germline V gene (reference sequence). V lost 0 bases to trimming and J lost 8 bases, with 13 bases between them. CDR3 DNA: TGTGCCTGGAGTGTCGGTCAAGGGGAAGGCTACACCTTC. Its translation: CAWSVGQGEGYTF.

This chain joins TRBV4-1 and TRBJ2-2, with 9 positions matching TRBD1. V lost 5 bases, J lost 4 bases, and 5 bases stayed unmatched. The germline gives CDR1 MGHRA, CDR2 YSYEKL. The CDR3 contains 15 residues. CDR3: CASSSLDRGTGELFF. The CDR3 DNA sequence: TGCGCCAGCAGCTCTTTGGACAGGGGCACCGGGGAGCTGTTTTTT.

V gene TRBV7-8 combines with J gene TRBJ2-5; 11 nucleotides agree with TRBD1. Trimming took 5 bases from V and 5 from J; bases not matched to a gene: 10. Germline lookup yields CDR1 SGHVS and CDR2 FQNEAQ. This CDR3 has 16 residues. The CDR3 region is CASSPLPGQGVETQYF. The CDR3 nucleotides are TGTGCCAGCAGCCCCTTGCCGGGACAGGGGGTTGAGACCCAGTACTTC.

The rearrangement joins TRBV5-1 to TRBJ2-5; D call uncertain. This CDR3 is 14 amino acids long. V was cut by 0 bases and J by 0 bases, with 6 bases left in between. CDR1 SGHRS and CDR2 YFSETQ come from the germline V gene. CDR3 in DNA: TGCGCCAGCAGCTTGGCCTTCGACCAAGAGACCCAGTACTTC. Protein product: CASSLAFDQETQYF. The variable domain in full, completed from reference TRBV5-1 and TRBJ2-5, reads KAGVTQTPRYLIKTRGQQVTLSCSPISGHRSVSWYQQTPGQGLQFLFEYFSETQRNKGNFPGRFSGRQFSNSRSEMNVSTLELGDSALYLCASSLAFDQETQYFGPGTRLLVL.

The CDR3 spells CASSLMSGEGDTEAFF. The CDR3 region has the DNA TGTGCCAGTAGCTTAATGTCAGGCGAGGGGGACACTGAAGCTTTCTTT. The chain uses TRBV19 and TRBJ1-1; tentatively, D is TRBD1 (6 bases). This CDR3 has 16 residues. V gave up 6 bases and J gave up 3 bases, with 20 bases separating them. CDR1 is LNHDA and CDR2 is SQIVND in the germline V gene (reference sequence).

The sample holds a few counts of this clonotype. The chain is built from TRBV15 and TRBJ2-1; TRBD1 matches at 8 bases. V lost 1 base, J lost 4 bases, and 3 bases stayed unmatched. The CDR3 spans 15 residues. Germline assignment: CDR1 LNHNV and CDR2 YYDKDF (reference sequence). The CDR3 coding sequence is TGTGCCACCAGCAGAGCACAGGGGGTGTACAATGAGCAGTTCTTC. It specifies CATSRAQGVYNEQFF.

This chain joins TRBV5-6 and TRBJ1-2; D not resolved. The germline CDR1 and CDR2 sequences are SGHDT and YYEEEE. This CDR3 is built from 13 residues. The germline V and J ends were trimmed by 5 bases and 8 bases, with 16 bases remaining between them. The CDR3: CASSLRPQPGYTF. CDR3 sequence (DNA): TGTGCCAGCAGTCTTAGGCCCCAGCCCGGCTACACCTTC. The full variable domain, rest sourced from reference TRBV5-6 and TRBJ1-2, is DAGVTQSPTHLIKTRGQQVTLRCSPKSGHDTVSWYQQALGQGPQFIFQYYEEEERQRGNFPDRFSGHQFPNYSSELNVNALLLGDSALYLCASSLRPQPGYTFGSGTRLTVV.

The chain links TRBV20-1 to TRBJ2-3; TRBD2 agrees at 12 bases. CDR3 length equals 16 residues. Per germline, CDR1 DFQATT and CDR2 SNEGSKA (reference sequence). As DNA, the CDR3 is TGCATTGCCCCCGTAAGGCTAGCGGGAGGGGTAGATACGCAGTATTTT. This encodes CIAPVRLAGGVDTQYF.

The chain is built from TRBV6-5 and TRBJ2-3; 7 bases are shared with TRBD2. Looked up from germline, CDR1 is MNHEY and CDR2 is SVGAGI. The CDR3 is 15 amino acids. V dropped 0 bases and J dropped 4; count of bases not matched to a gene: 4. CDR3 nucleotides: TGTGCCAGCAGTTACTCAGGCGGGGGTGCAGATACGCAGTATTTT. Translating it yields CASSYSGGGADTQYF.

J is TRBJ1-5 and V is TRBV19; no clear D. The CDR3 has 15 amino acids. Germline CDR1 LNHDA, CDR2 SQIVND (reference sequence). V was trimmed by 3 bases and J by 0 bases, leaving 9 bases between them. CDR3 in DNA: TGTGCCAGTAGTATTAGAGTTTATAGCAATCAGCCCCAGCATTTT. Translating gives CASSIRVYSNQPQHF.

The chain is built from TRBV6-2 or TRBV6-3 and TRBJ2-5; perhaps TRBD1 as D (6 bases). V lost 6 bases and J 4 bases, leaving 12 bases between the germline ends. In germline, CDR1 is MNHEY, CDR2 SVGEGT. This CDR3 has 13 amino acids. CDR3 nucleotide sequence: TGTGCCAGCAGCGATACAGGGAGAGAGACCCAGTACTTC. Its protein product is CASSDTGRETQYF.

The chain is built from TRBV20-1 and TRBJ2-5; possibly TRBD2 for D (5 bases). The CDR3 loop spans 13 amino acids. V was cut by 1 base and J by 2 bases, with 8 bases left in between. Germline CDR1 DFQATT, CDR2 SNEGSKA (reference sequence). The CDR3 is CSARGSGQETQYF. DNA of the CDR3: TGCAGTGCTAGAGGCAGCGGACAAGAGACCCAGTACTTC.

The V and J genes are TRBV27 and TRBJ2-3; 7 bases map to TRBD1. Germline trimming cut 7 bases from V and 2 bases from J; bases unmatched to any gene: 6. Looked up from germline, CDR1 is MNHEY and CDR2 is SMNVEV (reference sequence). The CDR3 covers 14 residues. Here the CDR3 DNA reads TGTGCCAGCACTCCGGGACAGACCACAGATACGCAGTATTTT. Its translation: CASTPGQTTDTQYF.

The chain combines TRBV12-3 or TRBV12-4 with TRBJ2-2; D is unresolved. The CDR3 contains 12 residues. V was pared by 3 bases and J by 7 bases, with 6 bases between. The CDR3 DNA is TGTGCCAGCAGTTTCTGGGGCGGGGAGCTGTTTTTT. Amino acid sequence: CASSFWGGELFF.

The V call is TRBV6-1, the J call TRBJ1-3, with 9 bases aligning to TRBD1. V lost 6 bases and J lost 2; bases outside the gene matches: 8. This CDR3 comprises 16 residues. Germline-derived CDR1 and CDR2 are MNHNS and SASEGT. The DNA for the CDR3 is TGTGCCAGCAGACAGGACAGGGGATCCACTGGAAACACCATATATTTT. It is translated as CASRQDRGSTGNTIYF.